These T cell receptor beta chains were read from a single sample in a study of T cell repertoires in ileal Crohn's disease. Sequencing used immunoSEQ multiplex PCR; TCRdb keeps in-frame clones, though not all of them. In the table there are about 9,600 clones, around 80% of which are singletons. Sequenced sample: ileal tissue. Receptor source: an adult with Crohn's disease. Each CDR3 is given with its conserved first and last residue. A D gene is named only where the DNA matches it firmly. Clone size, where shown, is once, few, many, or a class for clones that have expanded.

>NA|NA|TRBJ1-2|TRBV5-1
CASSPSAGEIYGYTF
TGCGCCAGCAGCCCCTCAGCAGGGGAGATCTATGGCTACACCTTC
>NA|NA|TRBJ1-1|TRBV30
CAWSEQSNTEAFF
TGTGCCTGGAGTGAACAGTCGAACACTGAAGCTTTCTTT
>NA|NA|TRBJ2-1|TRBV2
CASRATATLDEQFF
TGTGCCAGCAGGGCGACAGCCACCCTCGATGAGCAGTTCTTC
>TRBD1|NA|TRBJ2-7|TRBV25-1
CASSRTGGRYEQYF
TGTGCCAGCAGCAGGACAGGGGGACGCTACGAGCAGTACTTC
>TRBD2|NA|TRBJ2-1|TRBV9
CASSVGLAGGAGFF
TGTGCCAGCAGCGTTGGACTAGCGGGAGGGGCGGGGTTCTTC
>NA|few|TRBJ1-4|TRBV7-9
CASSSQGNEKLFF
TGTGCCAGCAGCTCACAGGGTAATGAAAAACTGTTTTTT
>TRBD2|NA|TRBJ2-1|TRBV7-2
CASSLVRGGSYNEQFF
TGTGCCAGCAGCTTAGTTCGGGGGGGCTCCTACAATGAGCAGTTCTTC
>TRBD1|NA|TRBJ2-5|TRBV7-2
CASSLDQGAKTQYF
TGTGCCAGCAGCTTAGATCAGGGGGCGAAGACCCAGTACTTC
>TRBD1|NA|TRBJ2-5|TRBV5-1
CASSLAPGQGKTQYF
TGCGCCAGCAGCTTGGCCCCCGGACAGGGGAAGACCCAGTACTTC
>NA|NA|TRBJ2-7|TRBV28
CASRSGVSYEQYF
TGTGCCAGCCGTTCGGGAGTTTCCTACGAGCAGTACTTC
>TRBD1|NA|TRBJ1-1|TRBV2
CASSALQGAVNTEAFF
TGTGCCAGCAGTGCCCTACAGGGGGCGGTGAACACTGAAGCTTTCTTT
>TRBD2|few|TRBJ2-2|TRBV5-1
CAASGDRSGGELFF
TGCGCGGCGAGCGGGGACCGATCGGGCGGGGAGCTGTTTTTT
>TRBD1|NA|TRBJ2-1|TRBV27
CASSPGTGYNEQFF
TGTGCCAGCAGTCCCGGGACAGGTTACAATGAGCAGTTCTTC
>TRBD2|NA|TRBJ2-7|TRBV5-4
CASSRGLAGTYEQYF
TGTGCCAGCAGCCGGGGACTAGCGGGGACCTACGAGCAGTACTTC